This T cell receptor (beta chain) was documented in a study of CD4+ T cells in melanoma. Findings and caveats of the study: Neoantigen-specific CD4+ T cells in melanoma reportedly had diverse differentiation states. A reported correlation linked neoantigen-specific CD4+ T cells to CD8+, macrophage and B cell function.

Clones were sequenced by immunoSEQ multiplex PCR, and TCRdb holds only the in-frame ones, with some missing. This sample has around 55,000 clones, with 55% to 75% found just once. Germline V gene data show CDR1 as SGHVS and CDR2 as FQNEAQ. The CDR3 is 16 amino acids. The V and J ends lost 5 bases and 5 bases, in that order; junction bases with no gene match: 7. A note on this clone: Antigen specificity is unknown.

This TCR was recovered from a human donor with melanoma. The sequencing sample was made of tumor tissue. The chain has TRBV7-8 and TRBJ2-1; TRBD1 agrees at 12 bases. CDR3 in DNA: TGTGCCAGCAGCGTCGGGACAGGGGGCTTCCACAATGAGCAGTTCTTC. Protein: CASSVGTGGFHNEQFF.